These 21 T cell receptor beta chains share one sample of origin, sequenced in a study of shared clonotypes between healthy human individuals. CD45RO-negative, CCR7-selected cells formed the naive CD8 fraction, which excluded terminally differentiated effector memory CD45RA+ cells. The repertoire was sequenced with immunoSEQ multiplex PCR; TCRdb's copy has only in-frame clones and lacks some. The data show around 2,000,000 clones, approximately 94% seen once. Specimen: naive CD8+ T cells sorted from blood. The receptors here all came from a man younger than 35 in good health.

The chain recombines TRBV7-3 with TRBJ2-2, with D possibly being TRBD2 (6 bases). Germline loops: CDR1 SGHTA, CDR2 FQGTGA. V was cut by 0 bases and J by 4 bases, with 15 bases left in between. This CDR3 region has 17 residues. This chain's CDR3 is CASSLTGGISATGELFF. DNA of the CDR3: TGTGCCAGCAGCTTAACCGGGGGAATTTCTGCCACCGGGGAGCTGTTTTTT.

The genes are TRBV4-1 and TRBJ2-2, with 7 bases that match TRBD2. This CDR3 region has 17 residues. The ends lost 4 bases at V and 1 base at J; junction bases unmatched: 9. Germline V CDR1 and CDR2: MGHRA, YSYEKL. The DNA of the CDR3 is TGCGCCAGCAGCCTCATTAAGCGGGAAAGGAACACCGGGGAGCTGTTTTTT. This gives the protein CASSLIKRERNTGELFF.

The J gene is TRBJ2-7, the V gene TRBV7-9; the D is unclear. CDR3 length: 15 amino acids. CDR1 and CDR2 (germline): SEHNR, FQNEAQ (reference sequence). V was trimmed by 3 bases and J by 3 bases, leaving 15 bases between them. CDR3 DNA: TGTGCCAGCAGCTTTGGAGAGAGTGTTTTCTACGAGCAGTACTTC. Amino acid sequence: CASSFGESVFYEQYF.

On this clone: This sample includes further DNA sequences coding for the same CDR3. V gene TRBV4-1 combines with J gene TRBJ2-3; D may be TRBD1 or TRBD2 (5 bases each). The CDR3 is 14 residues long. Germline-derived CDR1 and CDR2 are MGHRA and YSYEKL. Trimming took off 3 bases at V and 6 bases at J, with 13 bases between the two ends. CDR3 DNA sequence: TGCGCCAGCAGCCATCGCCCCGGGACCGATACGCAGTATTTT. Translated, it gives CASSHRPGTDTQYF.

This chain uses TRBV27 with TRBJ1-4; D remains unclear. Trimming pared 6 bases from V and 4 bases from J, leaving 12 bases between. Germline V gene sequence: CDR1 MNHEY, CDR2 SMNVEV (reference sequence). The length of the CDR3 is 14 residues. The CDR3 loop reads CASRPGQNNEKLFF. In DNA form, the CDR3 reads TGTGCCAGCAGGCCGGGCCAAAATAATGAAAAACTGTTTTTT.

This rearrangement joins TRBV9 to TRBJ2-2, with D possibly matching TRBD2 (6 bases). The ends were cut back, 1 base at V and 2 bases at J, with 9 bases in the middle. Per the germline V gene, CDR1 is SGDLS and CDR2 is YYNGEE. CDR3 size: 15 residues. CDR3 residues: CASSVLADNTGELFF. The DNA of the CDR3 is TGTGCCAGCAGCGTATTAGCGGACAACACCGGGGAGCTGTTTTTT.

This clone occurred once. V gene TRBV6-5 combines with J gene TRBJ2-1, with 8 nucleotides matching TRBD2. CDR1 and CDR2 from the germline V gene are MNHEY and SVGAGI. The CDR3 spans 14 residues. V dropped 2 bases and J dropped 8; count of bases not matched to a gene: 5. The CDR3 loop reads CASSYTELADEQFF. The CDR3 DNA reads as TGTGCCAGCAGTTACACCGAACTAGCGGATGAGCAGTTCTTC.

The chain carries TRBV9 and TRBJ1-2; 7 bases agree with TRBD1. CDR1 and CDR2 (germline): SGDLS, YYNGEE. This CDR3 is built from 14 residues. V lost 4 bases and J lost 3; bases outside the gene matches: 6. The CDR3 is CASSHTQGDYGYTF. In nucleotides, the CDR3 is TGTGCCAGCAGCCACACCCAGGGGGACTATGGCTACACCTTC.

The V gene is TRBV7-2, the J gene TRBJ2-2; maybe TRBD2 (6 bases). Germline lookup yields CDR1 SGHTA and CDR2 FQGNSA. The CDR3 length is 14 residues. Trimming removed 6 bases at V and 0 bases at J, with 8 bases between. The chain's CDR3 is CASRPGANTGELFF. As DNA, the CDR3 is TGTGCCAGCAGGCCGGGGGCGAACACCGGGGAGCTGTTTTTT.

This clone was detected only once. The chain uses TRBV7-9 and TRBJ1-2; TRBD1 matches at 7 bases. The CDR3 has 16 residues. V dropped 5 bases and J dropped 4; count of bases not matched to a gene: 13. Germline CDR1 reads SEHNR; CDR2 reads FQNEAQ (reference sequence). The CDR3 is CASSPPTGVVAYGYTF. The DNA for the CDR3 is TGTGCCAGCAGCCCGCCCACAGGGGTTGTGGCCTATGGCTACACCTTC.

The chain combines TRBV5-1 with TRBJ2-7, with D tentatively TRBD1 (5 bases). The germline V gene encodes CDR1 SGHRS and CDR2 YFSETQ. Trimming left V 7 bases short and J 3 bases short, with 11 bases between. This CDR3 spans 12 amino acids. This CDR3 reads CASLGPHYEQYF. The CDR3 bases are TGCGCCAGCCTGGGGCCTCACTACGAGCAGTACTTC.

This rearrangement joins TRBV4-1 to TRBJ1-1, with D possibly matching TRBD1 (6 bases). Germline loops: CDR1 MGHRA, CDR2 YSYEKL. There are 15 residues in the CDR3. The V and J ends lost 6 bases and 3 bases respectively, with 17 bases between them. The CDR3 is CASRPSWGLDTEAFF. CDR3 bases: TGCGCCAGCAGACCCTCGTGGGGGCTGGACACTGAAGCTTTCTTT.

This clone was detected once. CDR3 nucleotides: TGCGCCAGCAGCCAAGAGGGGACAGCTGAAAAACTGTTTTTT. Translating it yields CASSQEGTAEKLFF. The rearrangement links TRBV4-3 to TRBJ1-4, with 7 bases matching TRBD1. The germline V gene encodes CDR1 LGHNA and CDR2 YSLEER. The CDR3 has 14 amino acids. With V trimmed by 0 bases and J by 7 bases, 2 bases remained unmatched.

This CDR3 is CASSFVAGGEKLFF. CDR3 DNA: TGTGCCAGCAGTTTTGTCGCAGGGGGAGAAAAACTGTTTTTT. The chain has TRBV27 and TRBJ1-4; 7 nucleotides match TRBD1. This CDR3 is built from 14 residues. V shed 3 bases and J 8 bases; nucleotides not matched to a gene: 6. Germline V gene lookup returns CDR1 MNHEY and CDR2 SMNVEV (reference sequence).

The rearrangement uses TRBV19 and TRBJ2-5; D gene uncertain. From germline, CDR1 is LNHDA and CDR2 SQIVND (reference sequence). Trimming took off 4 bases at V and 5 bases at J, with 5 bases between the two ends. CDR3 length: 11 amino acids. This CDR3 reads CASSNVETQYF. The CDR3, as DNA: TGTGCCAGTAGTAACGTGGAGACCCAGTACTTC.

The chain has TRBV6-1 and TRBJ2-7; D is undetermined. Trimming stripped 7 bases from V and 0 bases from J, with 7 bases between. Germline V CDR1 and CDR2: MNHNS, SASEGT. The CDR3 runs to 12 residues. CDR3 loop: CASTGASYEQYF. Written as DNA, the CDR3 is TGTGCCAGCACCGGTGCCTCCTACGAGCAGTACTTC.

This CDR3 reads CASSKGRDRETQYF. CDR3 in DNA: TGTGCCAGCAGCAAAGGAAGGGACAGGGAGACCCAGTACTTC. The genes are TRBV21-1 and TRBJ2-5; the table's D call TRBD1 went unverified against the DNA. TRBV21-1 corresponds to a pseudogene. The length of the CDR3 is 14 residues.

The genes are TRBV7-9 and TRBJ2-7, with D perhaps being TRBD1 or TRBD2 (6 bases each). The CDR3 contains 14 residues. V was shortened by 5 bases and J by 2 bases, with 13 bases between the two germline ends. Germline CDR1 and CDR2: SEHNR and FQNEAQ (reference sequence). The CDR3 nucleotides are TGTGCCAGCAGCCATAGGGGGGAACCCTACGAGCAGTACTTC. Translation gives CASSHRGEPYEQYF.

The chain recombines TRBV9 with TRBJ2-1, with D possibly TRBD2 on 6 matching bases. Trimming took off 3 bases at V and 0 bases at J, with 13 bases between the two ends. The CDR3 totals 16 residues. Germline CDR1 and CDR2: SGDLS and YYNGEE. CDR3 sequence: CASSGTAGSSYNEQFF. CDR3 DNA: TGTGCCAGCAGCGGAACAGCGGGTAGCTCCTACAATGAGCAGTTCTTC.

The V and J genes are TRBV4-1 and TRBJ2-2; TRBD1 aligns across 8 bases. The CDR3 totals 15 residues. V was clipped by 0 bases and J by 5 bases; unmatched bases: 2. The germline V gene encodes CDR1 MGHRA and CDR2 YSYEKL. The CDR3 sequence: CASSQEQGGTGELFF. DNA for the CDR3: TGCGCCAGCAGCCAAGAACAGGGGGGTACCGGGGAGCTGTTTTTT.

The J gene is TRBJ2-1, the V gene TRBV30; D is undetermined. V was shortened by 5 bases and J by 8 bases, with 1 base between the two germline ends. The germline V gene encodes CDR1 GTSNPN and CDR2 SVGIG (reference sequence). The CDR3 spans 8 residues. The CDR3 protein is CAWDEQFF. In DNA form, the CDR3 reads TGTGCCTGGGATGAGCAGTTCTTC. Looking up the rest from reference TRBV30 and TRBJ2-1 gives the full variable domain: SQTIHQWPATLVQPVGSPLSLECTVEGTSNPNLYWYRQAAGRGLQLLFYSVGIGQISSEVPQNLSASRPQDRQFILSSKKLLLSDSGFYLCAWDEQFFGPGTRLTVL.